These 20 T cell receptor beta chains came from one sample sequenced in a study of blood T cells in healthy people across ages. The second PCR ran roughly 6 to 11 cycles with a sample-barcoded 5' primer and J-beta primers. TCRdb reanalysed the 5' RACE reads using MiXCR and keeps one entry per CDR3 protein. Altogether 800,000 to 950,000 distinct CDR3 sequences are present, almost 30% being singletons, with the ten largest covering 9.5% to 13%. Another study also made use of these data, one on T cells of mothers and their children.

Sequences were obtained from blood. The receptors here all came from a woman aged 35 to 49 in good health.

The V gene is TRBV10-3, the J gene TRBJ2-3; tentative D call: TRBD2 (5 bases). The CDR3 contains 14 residues. Between the trimmed V and J ends, which lost 8 bases and 0 bases, there was a span of 12 bases. Germline CDR1 and CDR2: ENHRY and SYGVKD. As DNA, the CDR3 is TGTGCCATCGGCGGGCAGGCCAGCACAGATACGCAGTATTTT. Amino acid sequence: CAIGGQASTDTQYF.

This clonotype has ten or more counts. The chain is built from TRBV29-1 and TRBJ2-3; the D is unclear. This CDR3 is 12 amino acids long. From germline, CDR1 is SQVTM and CDR2 ANQGSEA. The V end was cut by 1 base, the J end by 6 bases, with 8 bases between. CDR3 protein: CSVEGGGDTQYF. The CDR3 coding sequence is TGCAGCGTTGAAGGCGGTGGGGATACGCAGTATTTT.

The table lists this clonotype with a count of one. Its ends do not fully match the called genes, so a read error is possible. V gene TRBV7-2 combines with J gene TRBJ2-1, with unresolved D. There are 18 residues in the CDR3. Germline lookup yields CDR1 SGHTA and CDR2 FQGNSA. CDR3 protein: CVSSSFSAPGRSYNEQFF. For the CDR3, the DNA is TGTGTCAGCAGCTCTTTTTCAGCCCCCGGACGCTCCTACAATGAGCAGTTCTTC.

V and J are TRBV7-9 and TRBJ1-1; possible D gene TRBD1, 6 bases. V was clipped by 6 bases and J by 0 bases, with 14 bases between them. The CDR3 runs to 15 residues. Germline-derived CDR1 and CDR2 are SEHNR and FQNEAQ (reference sequence). The CDR3 region has the DNA TGTGCCAGCAGTATCCATGGACAGATGAACACTGAAGCTTTCTTT. Translated, it gives CASSIHGQMNTEAFF.

This clonotype occurred a few times. This chain links TRBV6-5 with TRBJ2-2, with D perhaps given as TRBD1 or TRBD2 (5 bases each). Germline CDR1 is MNHEY and CDR2 is SVGAGI. The CDR3 spans 14 residues. Trimming took 4 bases from V and 12 from J, leaving 18 bases between them. The DNA of the CDR3 is TGTGCCAGCAGTTCCGGGACGGAGTTTCGGAAGCTGTTTTTT. Encoded protein: CASSSGTEFRKLFF.

This clonotype appeared a few times. A much bigger clone sits one base away, suggesting this may be a read error. The V call is TRBV7-9, the J call TRBJ2-6; 7 bases line up with TRBD1. Germline V lookup: CDR1 SEHNR, CDR2 FQNEAQ (reference sequence). The CDR3 has 15 amino acids. Here the CDR3 DNA reads TGTGCCAGCAGCTTAACAGGGGCTGGGGCCAACGTCCGGACTTTC. It codes for CASSLTGAGANVRTF. The full variable domain, in which reference TRBV7-9 and TRBJ2-6 provide the parts outside the CDR3, is DTGVSQNPRHKITKRGQNVTFRCDPISEHNRLYWYRQTLGQGPEFLTYFQNEAQLEKSRLLSDRFSAERPKGSFSTLEIQRTEQGDSAMYLCASSLTGAGANVRTFGAGSRLTVL.

This CDR3 reads CASSQDGYGQTGYGYTF. As DNA, the CDR3 is TGCGCCAGCAGCCAAGATGGATACGGCCAGACGGGCTATGGCTACACCTTC. The chain links TRBV4-1 to TRBJ1-2; D unclear. Germline-derived CDR1 and CDR2 are MGHRA and YSYEKL. The CDR3 covers 17 residues. Trimming shortened V by 0 bases and J by 4 bases, and 18 bases separated the two germline ends.

The table lists this clonotype with a few counts. The V call is TRBV11-3, the J call TRBJ2-2, with 7 bases aligning to TRBD2. The germline V gene encodes CDR1 SGHNT and CDR2 YENEEA. The CDR3 covers 15 residues. The V and J ends lost 4 bases and 2 bases, in that order; junction bases with no gene match: 4. The CDR3 is CASSSWGGNTGELFF. CDR3 bases: TGTGCCAGCAGCTCCTGGGGGGGTAACACCGGGGAGCTGTTTTTT. The variable domain in full, completed from reference TRBV11-3 and TRBJ2-2, reads EAGVVQSPRYKIIEKKQPVAFWCNPISGHNTLYWYLQNLGQGPELLIRYENEEAVDDSQLPKDRFSAERLKGVDSTLKIQPAELGDSAVYLCASSSWGGNTGELFFGEGSRLTVL.

The chain joins TRBV12-3 or TRBV12-4 to TRBJ2-3; 10 bases map to TRBD2. Trimming took 6 bases from V and 4 from J; bases not matched to a gene: 13. The CDR3 is made up of 17 amino acids. For the CDR3, the DNA is TGTGCCAGCAGGTGGGACTTGGCTAGCGGGGGCGCAGATACGCAGTATTTT. This encodes CASRWDLASGGADTQYF.

This clonotype appeared a few times. The chain joins TRBV7-2 to TRBJ1-1, with a possible D match to TRBD1 (5 bases). The CDR3 is 14 amino acids. The V end lost 7 bases, the J end lost 4 bases, and 16 bases lay between the germline ends. Germline-derived CDR1 and CDR2 are SGHTA and FQGNSA. The CDR3 DNA sequence: TGTGCCAGCAAAGTTTCAGGGTCAACCACTGAAGCTTTCTTT. Translated, it gives CASKVSGSTTEAFF.

The chain is built from TRBV7-3 and TRBJ2-2; no definite D call. The germline gives CDR1 SGHTA, CDR2 FQGTGA. V was clipped by 1 base and J by 6 bases, with 21 bases between them. The CDR3 extends over 18 amino acids. CDR3 loop: CASSLKWMGSLDSGELFF. DNA of the CDR3: TGTGCCAGCAGCTTAAAATGGATGGGGTCGCTCGATTCCGGGGAGCTGTTTTTT. The full variable domain, completed using reference TRBV7-3 and TRBJ2-2, is GAGVSQTPSNKVTEKGKYVELRCDPISGHTALYWYRQSLGQGPEFLIYFQGTGAADDSGLPNDRFFAVRPEGSVSTLKIQRTERGDSAVYLCASSLKWMGSLDSGELFFGEGSRLTVL.

This clonotype occurred many times. The V call is TRBV15, the J call TRBJ2-1; D unclear. This CDR3 region has 15 residues. Trimming removed 7 bases from V and 3 bases from J, with 16 bases in between. Germline loops: CDR1 LNHNV, CDR2 YYDKDF (reference sequence). CDR3 residues: CATKEYVTDYNEQFF. Written as DNA, the CDR3 is TGTGCCACCAAGGAGTACGTAACTGACTACAATGAGCAGTTCTTC.

The genes are TRBV2 and TRBJ1-5, with D unresolved. Germline CDR1 reads SNHLY; CDR2 reads FYNNEI. The germline V and J ends were trimmed by 5 bases and 3 bases, with 14 bases remaining between them. The CDR3 loop spans 15 amino acids. The CDR3 loop is CASSYAVLDNQPQHF. As DNA, the CDR3 is TGTGCCAGCAGTTACGCGGTACTGGACAATCAGCCCCAGCATTTT.

This clonotype was observed a few times. CDR3 region: CASSGQLPGAEAFF. In DNA form, the CDR3 reads TGTGCCAGCAGTGGACAGCTACCCGGCGCTGAAGCTTTCTTT. The chain recombines TRBV6-5 with TRBJ1-1, with D maybe TRBD1 (6 bases). This CDR3 contains 14 residues. Germline V gene sequence: CDR1 MNHEY, CDR2 SVGAGI. The ends were cut back, 5 bases at V and 6 bases at J, with 16 bases in the middle.

As for this clonotype: It is likely a read error, because the conserved phenylalanine at the end of the CDR3 is missing. CDR3 region: CASSVPRTSGGTYNEQYL. In DNA form, the CDR3 reads TGTGCCAGCAGCGTACCTCGGACTAGCGGGGGCACCTACAATGAGCAGTACCTC. The chain has TRBV9 and TRBJ2-1; TRBD2 matches at 13 bases. The J call may be in error: the DNA end matches TRBJ2-7 better. This CDR3 comprises 18 residues. Per germline, CDR1 SGDLS and CDR2 YYNGEE.

This clonotype has ten or more counts. The chain links TRBV20-1 to TRBJ2-7; a possible D gene is TRBD2 (5 bases). From germline, CDR1 is DFQATT and CDR2 SNEGSKA (reference sequence). V lost 1 base, J lost 3 bases, and 13 bases lay in between. This CDR3 contains 14 residues. The CDR3, as DNA: TGCAGTGCTAGAGGAATCGGGGTCCACTACGAGCAGTACTTC. This sequence encodes CSARGIGVHYEQYF.

This clonotype was seen many times. This chain uses TRBV20-1 with TRBJ2-1, with TRBD2 matching 8 bases. The germline V gene encodes CDR1 DFQATT and CDR2 SNEGSKA (reference sequence). The CDR3 contains 15 residues. The junction had 18 bases not matched to a gene; V was cut back by 5 bases and J by 12 bases. The CDR3 loop reads CSAPSGTRGALAQFF. In nucleotides, the CDR3 is TGCAGTGCTCCATCCGGGACTAGGGGAGCGTTGGCGCAGTTCTTC.

V and J are TRBV21-1 and TRBJ2-1; the table's D call TRBD2 went unverified against the DNA. TRBV21-1 represents a pseudogene. The CDR3 has 19 residues. CDR3 in amino acids: CASSKTGTSGDKAYNEQFF. The CDR3 DNA reads as TGTGCCAGCAGCAAAACCGGGACTAGCGGGGATAAAGCGTACAATGAGCAGTTCTTC.

About this clonotype: Mismatch with germline at one junction end may stem from a read error. This chain joins TRBV7-9 and TRBJ2-7; 8 bases fit TRBD1. CDR3 size: 18 residues. Per germline, CDR1 SEHNR and CDR2 FQNEAQ (reference sequence). DNA for the CDR3: TGTGCCGGCAGCCCCCGTGCTAATGGACAGGGTAACTCCTACGAGCAGTACTTC. Protein sequence: CAGSPRANGQGNSYEQYF.

This clonotype was seen at least ten times. The chain combines TRBV7-2 with TRBJ2-7; 8 bases match TRBD1. The CDR3 covers 17 residues. After removal of 5 bases from V and 2 bases from J, the junction contained 14 bases not matched to a gene. Germline values: CDR1 SGHTA, CDR2 FQGNSA. The CDR3 DNA follows: TGTGCCAGCAGCATCAATGGGGACAGGCGAGTTACCTACGAGCAGTACTTC. Translation gives CASSINGDRRVTYEQYF.